The 15 T cell receptor beta chains below all came from one sample that was sequenced in a study of T-cell reconstitution after alpha-beta-depleted transplantation in children. Unique molecular identifiers were incorporated during preparation of the TCRbeta library. TCRdb analysed the PCR reads with MiXCR anew, one entry per CDR3 protein. The data hold hundreds of thousands of distinct CDR3 sequences, with roughly a quarter observed a single time. The sequencing here drew on PBMCs, mostly from graft donor cells, taken 360 days after TCRalphabeta/CD19-depleted stem cell transplant. These receptors all come from a female patient aged 2-10 years who had a stem cell transplant for congenital amegakaryocytic thrombocytopenia, so the T cells may come from the graft donor.

The V call is TRBV25-1, the J call TRBJ2-1; the D gene is possibly TRBD1 (8 bases). CDR3 size: 13 residues. Germline loops: CDR1 MGHDK, CDR2 SYGVNS. Trimming left V 8 bases short and J 5 bases short, with 13 bases between. CDR3 DNA sequence: TGTGCCAGCCACAGGGGGGGCAACAATGAGCAGTTCTTC. This gives the protein CASHRGGNNEQFF.

The table lists this clonotype with many counts. The chain uses TRBV18 and TRBJ2-3; 8 bases map to TRBD2. The CDR3 sequence is 15 residues long. The germline V gene encodes CDR1 KGHSH and CDR2 LQKENI. V was clipped by 2 bases and J by 4 bases; unmatched bases: 5. The DNA of the CDR3 is TGTGCCAGCTCACCATCGACTAGCGTGGCAGATACGCAGTATTTT. Protein sequence: CASSPSTSVADTQYF.

The V gene is TRBV20-1, the J gene TRBJ2-3, with 11 bases identical to TRBD2. Trimming cost V 7 bases and J 2 bases; bases outside gene matches: 8. The germline CDR1 and CDR2 sequences are DFQATT and SNEGSKA (reference sequence). The CDR3 length is 15 residues. In nucleotides, the CDR3 is TGCAGTGGGGCAAGACTAGCGGGGTCCACAGATACGCAGTATTTT. This codes for CSGARLAGSTDTQYF.

This chain connects TRBV7-2 to TRBJ2-7, with D perhaps TRBD1 or TRBD2 (6 bases each). Trimming shortened V by 2 bases and J by 1 base, and 12 bases separated the two germline ends. The CDR3 has 15 residues. Germline values: CDR1 SGHTA, CDR2 FQGNSA. CDR3 bases: TGTGCCAGCAGCTTACAGGCGGGACAATCCTACGAGCAGTACTTC. This codes for CASSLQAGQSYEQYF.

The chain uses TRBV14 and TRBJ2-5; D possibly corresponds to TRBD1 (6 bases). This CDR3 is 14 amino acids long. Trimming took 3 bases from V and 4 from J, leaving 12 bases between them. Germline V gene data show CDR1 as SGHDN and CDR2 as FVKESK. The CDR3 is CASSQGAGAETQYF. The CDR3 DNA is TGTGCCAGCAGCCAGGGGGCCGGGGCAGAGACCCAGTACTTC.

This chain uses TRBV7-2 with TRBJ1-1; 7 bases line up with TRBD1. The CDR3 runs 14 residues. V lost 1 base and J lost 5; bases outside the gene matches: 4. The germline V gene has CDR1 SGHTA and CDR2 FQGNSA. This chain's CDR3 is CASSLVTRGTEAFF. The CDR3 coding sequence is TGTGCCAGCAGCTTAGTTACCAGGGGGACTGAAGCTTTCTTT.

This sequence joins TRBV20-1 and TRBJ2-3, with TRBD2 identical over 11 bases. This CDR3 contains 15 residues. Trimming removed 5 bases from V and 2 bases from J; junction bases left unmatched: 6. Germline V gene lookup returns CDR1 DFQATT and CDR2 SNEGSKA (reference sequence). Written as DNA, the CDR3 is TGCAGTGCTCCGACTAGCGGGATCCTCACAGATACGCAGTATTTT. It yields the protein CSAPTSGILTDTQYF.

The chain employs TRBV7-9 and TRBJ2-3; TRBD1 matches 8 bases. With 5 bases clipped from V and 5 bases from J, the junction kept 9 bases outside the gene matches. Germline lookup yields CDR1 SEHNR and CDR2 FQNEAQ (reference sequence). This CDR3 is 15 amino acids long. The CDR3 sequence: CASSQDRGGLDTQYF. The DNA for the CDR3 is TGTGCCAGCAGCCAAGACAGGGGTGGTTTAGATACGCAGTATTTT.

V usage is TRBV7-9 and J usage is TRBJ2-1, with D tentatively TRBD1 (6 bases). The germline V and J ends were trimmed by 1 base and 6 bases, with 16 bases remaining between them. The CDR3 sequence is 16 residues long. The germline CDR1 and CDR2 sequences are SEHNR and FQNEAQ (reference sequence). CDR3 coding DNA: TGTGCCAGCAGCTTAGGGTACTCAGGGGATCTCAATGAGCAGTTCTTC. Protein product: CASSLGYSGDLNEQFF. The full variable domain, in which reference TRBV7-9 and TRBJ2-1 provide the parts outside the CDR3, is DTGVSQNPRHKITKRGQNVTFRCDPISEHNRLYWYRQTLGQGPEFLTYFQNEAQLEKSRLLSDRFSAERPKGSFSTLEIQRTEQGDSAMYLCASSLGYSGDLNEQFFGPGTRLTVL.

The chain couples TRBV10-2 to TRBJ1-6; 7 nucleotides line up with TRBD1. The junction had 2 bases not matched to a gene; V was cut back by 5 bases and J by 7 bases. The CDR3 runs to 13 residues. Germline CDR1 and CDR2: WSHSY and SAAADI. DNA for the CDR3: TGCGCCAGCAGTCAGGGGGGAAATTCACCCCTCCACTTT. Encoded protein: CASSQGGNSPLHF.

A few counts support this clonotype. J is TRBJ2-7 and V is TRBV10-3; 12 bases are a match to TRBD1. Germline V gene lookup returns CDR1 ENHRY and CDR2 SYGVKD. The CDR3 spans 14 residues. V lost 7 bases to trimming and J lost 7 bases; unmatched junction nucleotides: 8. As DNA, the CDR3 is TGTGCCATCACCGACCGGGACAGGGGGCTTGAGCAGTACTTC. It encodes CAITDRDRGLEQYF.

This clonotype occurred a few times. The chain carries TRBV3-1 and TRBJ2-3; D uncertain. The CDR3 contains 15 residues. Trimming took off 4 bases at V and 0 bases at J, with 11 bases between the two ends. Germline V gene lookup returns CDR1 LGHDT and CDR2 YNNKEL (reference sequence). The DNA of the CDR3 is TGTGCCAGCAGCCTGCCACCACCTAGCACAGATACGCAGTATTTT. Its translation: CASSLPPPSTDTQYF.

About this clonotype itself: The junction differs from germline at one of its ends, possibly a read error. The chain is built from TRBV7-6 and TRBJ1-6; D call uncertain. The CDR3 has 8 residues. Germline CDR1 SGHVS, CDR2 FNYEAQ. CDR3 coding DNA: TGTGCCAGCTTGAGTAGGCCCTTT. This translates into CASLSRPF.

V and J are TRBV30 and TRBJ2-2, with 7 bases identical to TRBD1. Trimming took 1 base from V and 4 from J; bases not matched to a gene: 6. Per the germline V gene, CDR1 is GTSNPN and CDR2 is SVGIG (reference sequence). CDR3 length: 15 amino acids. The CDR3 DNA is TGTGCCTGGAGTGCCCGAGGGGGCCTCACCGGGGAGCTGTTTTTT. This gives the protein CAWSARGGLTGELFF.

The genes are TRBV7-2 and TRBJ2-7; 8 positions match TRBD1. The germline CDR1 and CDR2 sequences are SGHTA and FQGNSA. The CDR3 is 14 amino acids. V lost 6 bases to trimming and J lost 1 base; unmatched junction nucleotides: 5. Here the CDR3 reads CASRRGQGSYEQYF. CDR3 DNA sequence: TGTGCCAGCAGACGCGGACAGGGTTCCTACGAGCAGTACTTC.